The following is a T cell receptor (beta chain) sequence with its context. There is no known antigen for this receptor. The record has no base qualities; no much larger clone is one base away. Spanning cysteine to phenylalanine, the CDR3 consists of 17 amino acids. The retained sequence is limited to the CDR3, 51 bases, with the frame set at the first base. For CDR1 and CDR2, the germline V gene lists SGHDN and FVKESK. At the junction V is shortened by 4 bases and J by 6 bases, with 22 bases in between. This specimen belongs to a study of T cell repertoires in cytomegalovirus infection (dated by TCRdb to about 2019). Looking at the study overall: Donor HLA type was relevant to the analysis, because carriage of CMV infection together with the matching HLA type was indicated by public TCR beta signatures.

Overall study outcomes, separate from this receptor: In the ex vivo response, HLA-C-restricted CMV-specific TCR beta clonotypes were dominant, and in two of eight donors the single most frequent clonotype came from this HLA-C-restricted group. Cumulative frequency of public TCR beta family members discriminated carriers of CMV infection plus the relevant HLA type in this cohort and an independent 352-donor cohort.

TCRdb shows the sequencer as Illumina HiSeq 1500. TCRdb trimmed the raw reads at Q25, called clones with MiXCR and kept productive beta chains. All rows with the same CDR3 protein become a single entry with the most common DNA and genes. The sample table holds 250,000 to 300,000 distinct CDR3 sequences, of which about 23% were seen once. The ten most abundant clones make up approximately 13% of the sample. The TCR was taken from a human donor in good health (CMV status not recorded). Some clones in this sample may be carry-over from other donors' samples. What was sequenced was PBMCs. Recombination linked TRBV14 to TRBJ2-1; TRBD2 might be the D gene, on 6 matching bases. The nucleotide sequence reads TGTGCCAGCAGCCCGAACTCCCGGGACTGGTCCCTCAATGAGCAGTTCTTC. It translates to CASSPNSRDWSLNEQFF.